What follows are 5 T cell receptor beta chains derived from one specimen sequenced in a study of technical replicates of blood from a handful of donors. Sequenced by immunoSEQ multiplex PCR; TCRdb stores in-frame clones only, minus some. The sample shows about 81,000 clones, 75% to 85% of them seen only once. The sequenced sample consisted of PBMCs. The receptors derive from a human donor in good health. Some clones in this sample may be carry-over from other donors' samples.

The rearrangement uses TRBV4-1 and TRBJ2-7, with TRBD1 matching over 10 bases. The CDR3 loop spans 14 amino acids. V shed 3 bases, J shed 3 bases, and the junction held 2 bases outside the gene matches. The germline V gene has CDR1 MGHRA and CDR2 YSYEKL. CDR3 in DNA: TGCGCCAGCAGCCACGACAGGGGGCTCTACGAGCAGTACTTC. Its protein product is CASSHDRGLYEQYF.

This chain uses TRBV6-6 with TRBJ1-1; 7 bases align to TRBD1. The CDR3 consists of 15 residues. Per germline, CDR1 MNHNY and CDR2 SVGAGI (reference sequence). The trim removed 10 bases at V and 0 bases at J, leaving 11 bases unmatched. The CDR3 spells CATRGTVTMNTEAFF. CDR3 in DNA: TGTGCCACACGCGGGACAGTAACTATGAACACTGAAGCTTTCTTT.

J is TRBJ1-6 and V is TRBV4-2, with D unresolved. V was shortened by 9 bases and J by 4 bases, with 7 bases between the two germline ends. Germline V gene data show CDR1 as LGHNA and CDR2 as YNFKEQ. This CDR3 spans 12 amino acids. DNA of the CDR3: TGTGCCAGAGCTGTGTATAATTCACCCCTCCACTTT. This codes for CARAVYNSPLHF.

The chain links TRBV5-6 to TRBJ2-5; 15 nucleotides agree with TRBD2. Germline assignment: CDR1 SGHDT and CDR2 YYEEEE. The CDR3 runs to 16 residues. The V and J ends lost 4 bases and 5 bases, in that order; junction bases with no gene match: 6. The chain's CDR3 is CASSRTSGGAGETQYF. CDR3 bases: TGTGCCAGCAGCCGGACTAGCGGGGGGGCCGGGGAGACCCAGTACTTC.

The genes are TRBV7-9 and TRBJ2-2, with 14 bases matching TRBD2. The CDR3 sequence is 16 residues long. Germline-derived CDR1 and CDR2 are SEHNR and FQNEAQ (reference sequence). V lost 3 bases to trimming and J lost 5 bases; unmatched junction nucleotides: 2. In DNA, the CDR3 is TGTGCCAGCAGCTTGGGACTAGCGGGAGAAACCGGGGAGCTGTTTTTT. This translates into CASSLGLAGETGELFF.